The 9 T cell receptor beta chains below come from one sample, sequenced in a study of cytomegalovirus exposure and HLA in healthy donors. The PCR made use of 60 Vbeta and 13 Jbeta primers. Clones were sequenced by immunoSEQ multiplex PCR, and TCRdb holds only the in-frame ones, with some missing. Here the sample spans approximately 100,000 clones, roughly 70% being singletons. The material sequenced was PBMCs. The receptors here all came from a man aged 50 to 59 in good health and CMV-seronegative.

The rearrangement uses TRBV27 and TRBJ1-5; 8 nucleotides align to TRBD1. CDR3 length: 15 amino acids. Per the germline V gene, CDR1 is MNHEY and CDR2 is SMNVEV (reference sequence). V was clipped by 4 bases and J by 6 bases; unmatched bases: 8. Written as DNA, the CDR3 is TGTGCCAGCAGTTCCGGACAGGGAGGCAGTCAGCCCCAGCATTTT. It codes for CASSSGQGGSQPQHF.

The count of this clone is one. V is TRBV19 and J is TRBJ1-1, with TRBD1 as a possible D gene (5 bases). The germline CDR1 and CDR2 sequences are LNHDA and SQIVND (reference sequence). CDR3 length: 17 amino acids. Trimming cost V 5 bases and J 5 bases, with 24 bases left between them. DNA for the CDR3: TGTGCCAGTAGTCCAACCCCGCCGGCAGGGCGGCGGACTGAAGCTTTCTTT. The encoded protein is CASSPTPPAGRRTEAFF.

The table lists this clone with a few counts. The V gene is TRBV6-6, the J gene TRBJ2-5, with D maybe TRBD2 (5 bases). The J call is uncertain, as TRBJ2-7 better fits the DNA end. The CDR3 is made up of 11 amino acids. CDR1 and CDR2 from the germline V gene are MNHNY and SVGAGI (reference sequence). CDR3 region: CASRREYEQYF. The CDR3 DNA reads as TGTGCCAGCAGAAGGGAGTACGAGCAGTACTTC.

This chain connects TRBV4-1 to TRBJ2-1; D is possibly TRBD2 (6 bases). The germline gives CDR1 MGHRA, CDR2 YSYEKL. Trimming stripped 1 base from V and 4 bases from J, with 14 bases between. This CDR3 region has 16 residues. Here the CDR3 reads CASSQARLGAYNEQFF. In DNA, the CDR3 is TGCGCCAGCAGCCAAGCTCGACTAGGGGCATACAATGAGCAGTTCTTC.

The chain couples TRBV6-5 to TRBJ2-7; D is possibly TRBD1 (6 bases). This CDR3 is 14 amino acids long. V lost 2 bases and J lost 5, with 13 bases in between. Germline V gene data show CDR1 as MNHEY and CDR2 as SVGAGI. CDR3 sequence (DNA): TGTGCCAGCAGTTACGCTACAGGGAGCCACGAGCAGTACTTC. Encoded protein: CASSYATGSHEQYF.

This chain uses TRBV7-9 with TRBJ1-2; 9 nucleotides agree with TRBD1. The junction had 11 bases not matched to a gene; V was cut back by 5 bases and J by 7 bases. The CDR3 contains 15 residues. The germline V gene encodes CDR1 SEHNR and CDR2 FQNEAQ (reference sequence). The CDR3 DNA sequence: TGTGCCAGCAGCGGACAGGGGTACGTGATAGGTGGCTACACCTTC. It specifies CASSGQGYVIGGYTF.

This sequence joins TRBV5-5 and TRBJ2-1; D perhaps matches TRBD2 (6 bases). The germline V gene encodes CDR1 SGHKS and CDR2 YYEKEE (reference sequence). The CDR3 contains 16 residues. Deletions cut 4 bases from V and 7 bases from J, with 21 bases between. CDR3 sequence reads: CASSLEWGDSLNEQFF. For the CDR3, the DNA is TGTGCCAGCAGCCTGGAGTGGGGGGATAGTTTGAATGAGCAGTTCTTC.

In nucleotides, the CDR3 is TGTGCCACCAGCAACAGTAGGAGGGGCGAGCAGTACTTC. This sequence encodes CATSNSRRGEQYF. The rearrangement joins TRBV15 to TRBJ2-5, with D tentatively TRBD2 (6 bases). The assigned J gene may be wrong: the sequence end matches TRBJ2-7 better. CDR3 length: 13 amino acids. CDR1 is LNHNV and CDR2 is YYDKDF in the germline V gene (reference sequence).

The chain has TRBV7-2 and TRBJ2-5; 7 bases map to TRBD1. The germline CDR1 and CDR2 sequences are SGHTA and FQGNSA. CDR3 size: 13 residues. V lost 0 bases and J lost 6; bases outside the gene matches: 1. The CDR3 DNA is TGTGCCAGCAGCTTAGCGGGACAGAAGACCCAGTACTTC. Its protein product is CASSLAGQKTQYF.